A single sample is the source of the 14 T cell receptor beta chains below, sequenced in a study of cytotoxic CD8 clonotypes in ibrutinib-treated CLL. The method was immunoSEQ multiplex PCR; TCRdb's version includes in-frame clones alone and lacks a portion of them. The data contain around 310,000 clones, about 80% of them seen just once; the ten biggest clones take up roughly 7%. This sample comprised PBMCs, obtained before ibrutinib treatment. The receptors shown here come from a human donor with chronic lymphocytic leukemia.

V gene TRBV6-4 combines with J gene TRBJ2-4; 9 nucleotides line up with TRBD2. V was clipped by 2 bases and J by 4 bases; unmatched bases: 12. The CDR3 loop spans 18 amino acids. CDR1 and CDR2 (germline): MRHNA, SNTAGT. The CDR3 DNA is TGTGCCAGCAGTGACCGGGATGTTTTCCTAGCGGGAAAAAACATTCAGTACTTC. It codes for CASSDRDVFLAGKNIQYF.

V usage is TRBV5-8 and J usage is TRBJ1-1; 10 bases are a match to TRBD1. CDR1 is SGHTS, CDR2 YDEGEE, per germline. This CDR3 has 18 residues. The V gene end was trimmed by 0 bases and the J gene end by 1 base; junction bases not matched to a gene: 9. The CDR3 DNA follows: TGTGCCAGCAGCTTGGCCGTCGGGACAGGGGTCGGGAACACTGAAGCTTTCTTT. Amino acid sequence: CASSLAVGTGVGNTEAFF.

The chain carries TRBV29-1 and TRBJ2-3; D is perhaps TRBD1 or TRBD2 (6 bases each). Germline V gene data show CDR1 as SQVTM and CDR2 as ANQGSEA. V was pared by 4 bases and J by 11 bases, with 16 bases between. This CDR3 has 12 residues. The chain's CDR3 is CSVGIGGHQQYF. DNA for the CDR3: TGCAGCGTTGGCATCGGGGGACACCAGCAGTATTTT.

The CDR3 sequence: CASSQSGRSNQPQHF. The CDR3 nucleotides read TGCGCCAGCAGTCAATCGGGGAGGAGCAATCAGCCCCAGCATTTT. V is TRBV23-1 and J is TRBJ1-5; D remains unclear. TRBV23-1 is an ORF for which the function is uncertain. The CDR3 length is 15 residues. With 0 bases removed from V and 1 base from J, the gap between germline ends came to 7 bases.

In this sample, this clone turned up a few times. J is TRBJ1-2 and V is TRBV4-1; D unresolved. The V gene lost 0 bases and the J gene lost 7 bases, with 12 bases spanning the gap. The CDR3 runs to 14 residues. Germline V gives CDR1 MGHRA, CDR2 YSYEKL. The CDR3 here is CASSQDLHTGGYTF. The CDR3 nucleotides read TGCGCCAGCAGCCAAGACCTCCACACGGGTGGCTACACCTTC.

The chain couples TRBV5-8 to TRBJ2-7, with D unresolved. The CDR3 spans 14 residues. Per the germline V gene, CDR1 is SGHTS and CDR2 is YDEGEE. V was clipped by 4 bases and J by 3 bases, with 14 bases between them. The CDR3 sequence is CASSLMDGSYEQYF. The CDR3 nucleotides read TGTGCCAGCAGCCTAATGGACGGCAGCTACGAGCAGTACTTC.

The V and J genes are TRBV4-1 and TRBJ2-2; weak D call: TRBD2 (6 bases). Per the germline V gene, CDR1 is MGHRA and CDR2 is YSYEKL. Trimming took off 0 bases at V and 0 bases at J, with 14 bases between the two ends. This CDR3 contains 18 residues. The CDR3 DNA reads TGCGCCAGCAGCCAAGATAGAGCGGGCGGGCCGAACACCGGGGAGCTGTTTTTT. Its protein is CASSQDRAGGPNTGELFF.

This chain connects TRBV5-1 to TRBJ2-1; 11 nucleotides align to TRBD1. The CDR3 covers 14 residues. Germline V gene data show CDR1 as SGHRS and CDR2 as YFSETQ. The ends lost 4 bases at V and 6 bases at J; junction bases unmatched: 3. As DNA, the CDR3 is TGCGCCAGCAGCGAGGGGACAGGGGGCAATGAGCAGTTCTTC. Encoded protein: CASSEGTGGNEQFF.

This chain joins TRBV4-2 and TRBJ2-2; 9 bases fit TRBD2. J was trimmed by 6 bases and V by 0 bases; bases with no gene match: 8. The length of the CDR3 is 17 residues. Germline CDR1 reads LGHNA; CDR2 reads YNFKEQ. The CDR3 DNA follows: TGTGCCAGCAGCCAAGATTTGGCGGGAGGGCTGGCCGGGGAGCTGTTTTTT. The encoded protein is CASSQDLAGGLAGELFF.

V and J are TRBV4-3 and TRBJ2-1; D perhaps matches TRBD2 (6 bases). Germline V gene lookup returns CDR1 LGHNA and CDR2 YSLEER. Trimming removed 1 base from V and 5 bases from J, with 15 bases in between. CDR3 length: 16 amino acids. The CDR3 DNA reads TGCGCCAGCAGCCAAGGACTCCGGGGACTCAACAATGAGCAGTTCTTC. Translation: CASSQGLRGLNNEQFF.

CDR3 sequence (DNA): TGCGCCAGCAGCGTGGTAGAGGGGTCCCTCGTATATGAGCAGTTCTTC. Protein sequence: CASSVVEGSLVYEQFF. This chain joins TRBV5-1 and TRBJ2-1, with D possibly called TRBD1 or TRBD2 (5 bases each). The CDR3 runs 16 residues. The ends were cut back, 4 bases at V and 8 bases at J, with 22 bases in the middle. Germline V lookup: CDR1 SGHRS, CDR2 YFSETQ.

This clone was recorded once. The chain has TRBV5-1 and TRBJ2-2, with 7 bases aligning to TRBD2. The V gene end was trimmed by 2 bases and the J gene end by 3 bases; junction bases not matched to a gene: 10. This CDR3 has 17 amino acids. CDR1 and CDR2 from the germline V gene are SGHRS and YFSETQ. The CDR3 bases are TGCGCCAGCAGCTTCCGTTGGGGGAGGGCCGACACCGGGGAGCTGTTTTTT. This codes for CASSFRWGRADTGELFF.

This chain connects TRBV30 to TRBJ2-3; TRBD2 aligns across 9 bases. The trim removed 0 bases at V and 7 bases at J, leaving 17 bases unmatched. CDR3 size: 18 residues. CDR1 GTSNPN and CDR2 SVGIG come from the germline V gene (reference sequence). The DNA for the CDR3 is TGTGCCTGGAGTGTGAGACCGGGTAATAGCGGGAGTCGATATACGCAGTATTTT. It specifies CAWSVRPGNSGSRYTQYF. The full variable domain, rest sourced from reference TRBV30 and TRBJ2-3, is SQTIHQWPATLVQPVGSPLSLECTVEGTSNPNLYWYRQAAGRGLQLLFYSVGIGQISSEVPQNLSASRPQDRQFILSSKKLLLSDSGFYLCAWSVRPGNSGSRYTQYFGPGTRLTVL.

The rearrangement joins TRBV6-5 to TRBJ2-7, with 8 bases fitting TRBD1. The CDR3 totals 15 residues. Germline CDR1 and CDR2: MNHEY and SVGAGI. The V and J ends lost 6 bases and 2 bases, in that order; junction bases with no gene match: 9. The CDR3 protein is CASSTTGGFTYEQYF. CDR3 DNA sequence: TGTGCCAGCAGCACAACAGGGGGATTCACCTACGAGCAGTACTTC.